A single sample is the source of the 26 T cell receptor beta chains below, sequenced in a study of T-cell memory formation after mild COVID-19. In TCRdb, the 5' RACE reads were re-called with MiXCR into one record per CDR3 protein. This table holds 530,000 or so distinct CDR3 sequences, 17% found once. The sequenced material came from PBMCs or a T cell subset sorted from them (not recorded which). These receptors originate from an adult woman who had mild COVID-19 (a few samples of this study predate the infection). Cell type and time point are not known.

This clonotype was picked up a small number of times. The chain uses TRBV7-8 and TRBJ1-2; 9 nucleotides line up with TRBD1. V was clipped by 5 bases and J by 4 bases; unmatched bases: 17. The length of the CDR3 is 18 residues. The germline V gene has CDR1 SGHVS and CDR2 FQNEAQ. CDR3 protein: CASSVRWDRAVSGYGYTF. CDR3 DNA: TGTGCCAGCAGCGTCCGGTGGGACAGGGCGGTTTCTGGCTATGGCTACACCTTC.

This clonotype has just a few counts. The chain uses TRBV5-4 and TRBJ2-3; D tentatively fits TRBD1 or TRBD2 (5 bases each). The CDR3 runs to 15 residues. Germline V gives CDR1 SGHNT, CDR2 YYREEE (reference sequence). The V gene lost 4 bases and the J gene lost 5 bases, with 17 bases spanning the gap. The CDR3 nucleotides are TGTGCCAGCAGCGCGGACTTCTCAGGGATAGATACGCAGTATTTT. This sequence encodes CASSADFSGIDTQYF.

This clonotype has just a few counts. For the CDR3, the DNA is TGTGCCAGCTCCCCCCTTGACAGAACGAACACTGAAGCTTTCTTT. This codes for CASSPLDRTNTEAFF. The gene calls are TRBV18 and TRBJ1-1; D possibly corresponds to TRBD1 (5 bases). The V and J ends lost 6 bases and 1 base respectively, with 15 bases between them. Germline CDR1 and CDR2: KGHSH and LQKENI. This CDR3 region has 15 residues.

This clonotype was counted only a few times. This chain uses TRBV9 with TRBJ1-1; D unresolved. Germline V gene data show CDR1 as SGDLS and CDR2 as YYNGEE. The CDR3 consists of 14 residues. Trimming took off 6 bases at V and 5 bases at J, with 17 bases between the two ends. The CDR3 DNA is TGTGCCAGCAACAACCCACCGAGGAGGACTGAAGCTTTCTTT. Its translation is CASNNPPRRTEAFF.

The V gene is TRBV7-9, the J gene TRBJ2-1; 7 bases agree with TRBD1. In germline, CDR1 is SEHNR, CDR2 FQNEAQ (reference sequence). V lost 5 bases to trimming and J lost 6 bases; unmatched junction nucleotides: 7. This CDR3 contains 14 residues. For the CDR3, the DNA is TGTGCCAGCAGCCGCTGGGGACAGACCAATGAGCAGTTCTTC. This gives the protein CASSRWGQTNEQFF.

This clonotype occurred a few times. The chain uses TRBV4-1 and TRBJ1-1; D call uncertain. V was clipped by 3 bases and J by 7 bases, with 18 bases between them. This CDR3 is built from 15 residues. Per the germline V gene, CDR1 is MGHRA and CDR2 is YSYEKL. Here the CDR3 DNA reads TGCGCCAGCAGCCACAAGGCGGGAAACCGGGGTGAAGCTTTCTTT. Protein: CASSHKAGNRGEAFF.

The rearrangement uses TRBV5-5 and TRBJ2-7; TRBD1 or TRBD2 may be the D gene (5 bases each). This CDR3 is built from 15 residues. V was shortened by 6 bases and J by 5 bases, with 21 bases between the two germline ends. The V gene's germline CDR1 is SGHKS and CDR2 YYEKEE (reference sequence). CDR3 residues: CASMGVVASLHEQYF. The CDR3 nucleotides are TGTGCCAGCATGGGGGTGGTGGCCAGCCTCCACGAGCAGTACTTC.

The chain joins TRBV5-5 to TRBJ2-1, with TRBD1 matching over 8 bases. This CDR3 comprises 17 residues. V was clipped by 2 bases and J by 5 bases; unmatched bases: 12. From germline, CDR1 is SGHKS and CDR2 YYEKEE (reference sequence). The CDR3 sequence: CASSLTSGGRSNNEQFF. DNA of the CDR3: TGTGCCAGCAGCTTAACCTCAGGGGGCCGGAGCAACAATGAGCAGTTCTTC.

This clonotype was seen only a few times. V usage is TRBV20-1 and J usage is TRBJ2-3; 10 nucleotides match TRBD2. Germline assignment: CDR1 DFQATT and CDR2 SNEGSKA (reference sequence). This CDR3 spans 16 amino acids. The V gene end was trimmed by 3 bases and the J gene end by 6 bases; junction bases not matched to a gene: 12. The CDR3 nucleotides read TGCAGTGCTAGGGCCTACCTAGCGGGAGTGGCTGATACGCAGTATTTT. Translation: CSARAYLAGVADTQYF.

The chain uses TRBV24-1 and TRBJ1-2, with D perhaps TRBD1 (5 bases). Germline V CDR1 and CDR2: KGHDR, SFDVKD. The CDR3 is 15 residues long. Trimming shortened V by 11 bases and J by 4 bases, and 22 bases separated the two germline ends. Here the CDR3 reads CASQGSGGLGYGYTF. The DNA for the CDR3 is TGTGCCAGCCAAGGAAGCGGGGGTCTGGGCTATGGCTACACCTTC.

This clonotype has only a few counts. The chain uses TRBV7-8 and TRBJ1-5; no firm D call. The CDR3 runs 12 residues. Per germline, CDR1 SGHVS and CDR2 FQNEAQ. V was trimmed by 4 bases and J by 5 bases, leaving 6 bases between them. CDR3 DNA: TGTGCCAGCAGCTCAGAATATCAGCCCCAGCATTTT. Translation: CASSSEYQPQHF.

The CDR3 DNA follows: TGTGCCAGCAGTGAAATGGGAGTAGGTGGCTACACCTTC. Amino acid sequence: CASSEMGVGGYTF. The rearrangement links TRBV2 to TRBJ1-2; D is unresolved. CDR3 size: 13 residues. The ends were cut back, 2 bases at V and 7 bases at J, with 11 bases in the middle. Germline loops: CDR1 SNHLY, CDR2 FYNNEI.

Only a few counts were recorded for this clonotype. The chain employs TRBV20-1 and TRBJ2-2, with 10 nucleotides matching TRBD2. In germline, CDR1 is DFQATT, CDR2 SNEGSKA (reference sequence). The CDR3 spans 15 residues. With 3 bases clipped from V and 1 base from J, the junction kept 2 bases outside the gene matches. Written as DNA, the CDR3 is TGCAGTGCTAGTGCTAGCGGGAGGAACACCGGGGAGCTGTTTTTT. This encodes CSASASGRNTGELFF.

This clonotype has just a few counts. CDR3 sequence (DNA): TGTGCCAGCAGCCCCGTTGGGTGGAATGAGCAGTTCTTC. Residues: CASSPVGWNEQFF. The rearrangement joins TRBV7-6 to TRBJ2-1, with D unresolved. Trimming cost V 5 bases and J 7 bases, with 12 bases left between them. This CDR3 has 13 residues. Germline V gene lookup returns CDR1 SGHVS and CDR2 FNYEAQ.

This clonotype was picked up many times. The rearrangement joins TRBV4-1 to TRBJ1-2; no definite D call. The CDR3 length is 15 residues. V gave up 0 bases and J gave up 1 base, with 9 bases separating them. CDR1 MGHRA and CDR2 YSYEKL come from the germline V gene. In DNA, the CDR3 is TGCGCCAGCAGCCAAGATTCAGCGATTAACTATGGCTACACCTTC. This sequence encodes CASSQDSAINYGYTF.

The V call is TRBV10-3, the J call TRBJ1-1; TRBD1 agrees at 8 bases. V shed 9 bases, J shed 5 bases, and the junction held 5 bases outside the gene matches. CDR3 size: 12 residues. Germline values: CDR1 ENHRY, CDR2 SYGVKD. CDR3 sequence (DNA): TGTGCCATGGGGACAGGCATTACTGAAGCTTTCTTT. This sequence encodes CAMGTGITEAFF.

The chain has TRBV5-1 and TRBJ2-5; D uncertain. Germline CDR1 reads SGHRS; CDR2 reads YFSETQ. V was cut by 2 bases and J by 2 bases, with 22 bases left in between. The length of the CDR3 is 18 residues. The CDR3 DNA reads TGCGCCAGCAGCTTTTCCCCCGGCGTGGGTGGTTCACAAGAGACCCAGTACTTC. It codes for CASSFSPGVGGSQETQYF.

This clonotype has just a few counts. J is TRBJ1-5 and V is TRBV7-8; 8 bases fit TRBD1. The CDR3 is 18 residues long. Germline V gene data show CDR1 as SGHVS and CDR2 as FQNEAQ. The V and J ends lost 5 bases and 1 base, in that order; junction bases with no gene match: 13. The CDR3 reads CASSLRQGQDGSNQPQHF. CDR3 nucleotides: TGTGCCAGCAGCCTCAGACAGGGACAGGACGGGAGCAATCAGCCCCAGCATTTT.

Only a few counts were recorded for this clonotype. CDR3 DNA sequence: TGTGCCAGCAGCTTCTCTAGCGGGAACTCCTACAATGAGCAGTTCTTC. Translating it yields CASSFSSGNSYNEQFF. The V call is TRBV7-2, the J call TRBJ2-1, with TRBD2 matching over 9 bases. There are 16 residues in the CDR3. The ends lost 3 bases at V and 0 bases at J; junction bases unmatched: 3. Germline CDR1 reads SGHTA; CDR2 reads FQGNSA.

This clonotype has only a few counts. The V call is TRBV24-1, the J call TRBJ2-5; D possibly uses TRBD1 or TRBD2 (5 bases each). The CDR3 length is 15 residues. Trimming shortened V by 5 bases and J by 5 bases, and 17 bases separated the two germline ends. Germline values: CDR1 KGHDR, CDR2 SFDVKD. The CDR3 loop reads CATSVGTVLRETQYF. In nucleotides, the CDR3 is TGTGCCACCAGTGTGGGGACGGTATTGAGGGAGACCCAGTACTTC.

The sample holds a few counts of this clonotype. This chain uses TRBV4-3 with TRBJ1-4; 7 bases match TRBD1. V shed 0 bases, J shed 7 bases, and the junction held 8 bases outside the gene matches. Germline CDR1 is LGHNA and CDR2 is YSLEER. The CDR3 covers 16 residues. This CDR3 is CASSQDTGGGGEKLFF. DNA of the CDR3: TGCGCCAGCAGCCAAGATACGGGAGGGGGCGGTGAAAAACTGTTTTTT.

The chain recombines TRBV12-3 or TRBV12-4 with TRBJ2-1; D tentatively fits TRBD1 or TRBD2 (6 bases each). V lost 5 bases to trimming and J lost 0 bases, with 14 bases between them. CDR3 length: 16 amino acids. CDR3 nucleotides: TGTGCCAGCAGTCCCGGGGGCTCCTCCTCCTACAATGAGCAGTTCTTC. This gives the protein CASSPGGSSSYNEQFF.

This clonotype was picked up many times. As DNA, the CDR3 is TGTGCCAGCAGTTACTCCTCCACCGAGCAGTACTTC. Its protein is CASSYSSTEQYF. This rearrangement joins TRBV6-2 or TRBV6-3 to TRBJ2-7, with D hard to call. The CDR3 consists of 12 residues. V shed 0 bases and J shed 6 bases, with 6 bases lying between them. Germline V gene data show CDR1 as MNHEY and CDR2 as SVGEGT.

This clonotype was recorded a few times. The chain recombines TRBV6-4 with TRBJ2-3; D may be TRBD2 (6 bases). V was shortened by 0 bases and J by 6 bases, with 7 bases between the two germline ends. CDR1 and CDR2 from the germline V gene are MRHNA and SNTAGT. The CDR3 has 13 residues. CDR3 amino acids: CASSDSTSDTQYF. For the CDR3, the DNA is TGTGCCAGCAGTGACTCGACTAGTGATACGCAGTATTTT.

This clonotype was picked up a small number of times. The CDR3 DNA follows: TGCAGCGTTGGGCCGCGGAGGACAGGGACCTATGGCTACACCTTC. Translated, it gives CSVGPRRTGTYGYTF. This sequence joins TRBV29-1 and TRBJ1-2; 8 positions match TRBD1. CDR3 length: 15 residues. Germline V lookup: CDR1 SQVTM, CDR2 ANQGSEA. After removal of 4 bases from V and 4 bases from J, the junction contained 11 bases not matched to a gene.

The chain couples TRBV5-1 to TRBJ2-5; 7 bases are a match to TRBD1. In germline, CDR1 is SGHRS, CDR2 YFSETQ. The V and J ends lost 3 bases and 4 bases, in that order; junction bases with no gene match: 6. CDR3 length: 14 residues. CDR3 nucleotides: TGCGCCAGCAGCTATAGGGGGCAACGAGAGACCCAGTACTTC. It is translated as CASSYRGQRETQYF.